Below, 13 T cell receptor beta chains from the same sample are listed, as sequenced in a study of CD8 T cells in Susac syndrome. An amount of RNA that ranged from roughly 0.5 to 1 ug was reverse transcribed with random hexamers. TCRdb re-called the immunoSEQ multiplex PCR reads with MiXCR, one entry per CDR3 protein. The table records 100,000 to 150,000 distinct CDR3 sequences, around 96% of them present only once. Sequenced material: CD8+ T cells from PBMCs. Receptor source: a human donor with Susac syndrome.

The V and J genes are TRBV9 and TRBJ2-1, with D uncertain. This CDR3 is built from 13 residues. Germline V gene lookup returns CDR1 SGDLS and CDR2 YYNGEE. Trimming pared 3 bases from V and 4 bases from J, leaving 8 bases between. The CDR3 spells CASSEADYNEQFF. As DNA, the CDR3 is TGTGCCAGCAGCGAGGCGGATTACAATGAGCAGTTCTTC.

The chain uses TRBV20-1 and TRBJ1-2, with D tentatively TRBD1 (5 bases). This CDR3 has 15 amino acids. The V gene's germline CDR1 is DFQATT and CDR2 SNEGSKA (reference sequence). Trimming left V 0 bases short and J 0 bases short, with 11 bases between. In nucleotides, the CDR3 is TGCAGTGCTAGAGATAATAAGGACACTAACTATGGCTACACCTTC. Translation: CSARDNKDTNYGYTF.

The J gene is TRBJ2-7, the V gene TRBV20-1, with a weak D call TRBD2 (5 bases). The CDR3 has 11 amino acids. The V end lost 4 bases, the J end lost 7 bases, and 11 bases lay between the germline ends. CDR1 is DFQATT, CDR2 SNEGSKA, per germline (reference sequence). CDR3 loop: CSATRGLEQYF. As DNA, the CDR3 is TGCAGTGCTACCCGCGGGCTTGAGCAGTACTTC.

The gene calls are TRBV6-5 and TRBJ2-3, with 14 positions matching TRBD2. CDR1 and CDR2 (germline): MNHEY, SVGAGI. After removal of 4 bases from V and 5 bases from J, the junction contained 5 bases not matched to a gene. The CDR3 contains 16 residues. The CDR3 DNA sequence: TGTGCCAGCAGTTGGGGACTAGCGGGAGTGGAAGATACGCAGTATTTT. This gives the protein CASSWGLAGVEDTQYF.

V is TRBV20-1 and J is TRBJ1-2; unclear D gene. CDR1 DFQATT and CDR2 SNEGSKA come from the germline V gene (reference sequence). The V end lost 0 bases, the J end lost 1 base, and 6 bases lay between the germline ends. This CDR3 region has 13 residues. The CDR3 protein is CSARDRHNYGYTF. CDR3 bases: TGCAGTGCTAGAGATCGCCATAACTATGGCTACACCTTC.

The rearrangement joins TRBV5-1 to TRBJ2-3; no clear D. The germline V gene encodes CDR1 SGHRS and CDR2 YFSETQ. The CDR3 extends over 14 amino acids. The V and J ends lost 2 bases and 2 bases respectively, with 9 bases between them. This chain's CDR3 is CASSFRRFTDTQYF. For the CDR3, the DNA is TGCGCCAGCAGCTTCCGGCGTTTCACAGATACGCAGTATTTT.

The chain has TRBV13 and TRBJ1-5; no clear D gene. Germline CDR1 and CDR2: PRHDT and FYEKMQ (reference sequence). CDR3 length: 16 amino acids. Between the trimmed V and J ends, which lost 0 bases and 2 bases, there was a span of 11 bases. CDR3 protein: CASSLGRGEGNQPQHF. In DNA, the CDR3 is TGTGCCAGCAGCTTAGGCCGGGGAGAGGGCAATCAGCCCCAGCATTTT.

The chain uses TRBV4-1 and TRBJ2-7; tentative D call: TRBD2 (6 bases). The ends were cut back, 4 bases at V and 5 bases at J, with 21 bases in the middle. The CDR3 sequence is 16 residues long. The germline V gene has CDR1 MGHRA and CDR2 YSYEKL. CDR3 sequence (DNA): TGCGCCAGCAGCCTTAAAGGGGCGGGAAGTGGCGACGAGCAGTACTTC. Translated, it gives CASSLKGAGSGDEQYF.

The chain uses TRBV7-9 and TRBJ1-5; the D gene is possibly TRBD1 (5 bases). CDR1 SEHNR and CDR2 FQNEAQ come from the germline V gene (reference sequence). The CDR3 loop spans 13 amino acids. V lost 1 base and J lost 7, with 8 bases in between. The CDR3 sequence: CASSLGGGQPQHF. The CDR3, as DNA: TGTGCCAGCAGCTTAGGGGGCGGCCAGCCCCAGCATTTT. The variable domain in full, with the rest retrieved from reference TRBV7-9 and TRBJ1-5, is DTGVSQNPRHKITKRGQNVTFRCDPISEHNRLYWYRQTLGQGPEFLTYFQNEAQLEKSRLLSDRFSAERPKGSFSTLEIQRTEQGDSAMYLCASSLGGGQPQHFGDGTRLSIL.

The chain employs TRBV12-3 or TRBV12-4 and TRBJ2-6; unclear D gene. The ends were cut back, 3 bases at V and 2 bases at J, with 8 bases in the middle. The CDR3 contains 15 residues. In DNA form, the CDR3 reads TGTGCCAGCAGTTTCGGCCCCCCTGGGGCCAACGTCCTGACTTTC. It translates to CASSFGPPGANVLTF.

The V call is TRBV29-1, the J call TRBJ2-7; 15 nucleotides agree with TRBD2. Germline values: CDR1 SQVTM, CDR2 ANQGSEA. V dropped 5 bases and J dropped 7; count of bases not matched to a gene: 6. The CDR3 loop spans 14 amino acids. The CDR3 sequence: CSVTGLAGGIEQYF. For the CDR3, the DNA is TGCAGCGTTACCGGACTAGCGGGAGGGATAGAGCAGTACTTC.

The chain couples TRBV13 to TRBJ1-2, with a tentative D call TRBD1 (6 bases). Germline V gene data show CDR1 as PRHDT and CDR2 as FYEKMQ (reference sequence). V dropped 1 base and J dropped 5 bases, with 23 bases sitting between them. This CDR3 region has 18 residues. The CDR3: CASSLDFTGQGRGYGYTF. For the CDR3, the DNA is TGTGCCAGCAGCTTAGATTTTACGGGACAAGGGAGGGGATATGGCTACACCTTC.

The chain employs TRBV4-2 and TRBJ1-1; D call uncertain. The length of the CDR3 is 14 residues. Trimming left V 0 bases short and J 3 bases short, with 8 bases between. CDR1 and CDR2 from the germline V gene are LGHNA and YNFKEQ. CDR3 loop: CASSQDGPYTEAFF. The CDR3 nucleotides are TGTGCCAGCAGCCAAGACGGCCCGTACACTGAAGCTTTCTTT.